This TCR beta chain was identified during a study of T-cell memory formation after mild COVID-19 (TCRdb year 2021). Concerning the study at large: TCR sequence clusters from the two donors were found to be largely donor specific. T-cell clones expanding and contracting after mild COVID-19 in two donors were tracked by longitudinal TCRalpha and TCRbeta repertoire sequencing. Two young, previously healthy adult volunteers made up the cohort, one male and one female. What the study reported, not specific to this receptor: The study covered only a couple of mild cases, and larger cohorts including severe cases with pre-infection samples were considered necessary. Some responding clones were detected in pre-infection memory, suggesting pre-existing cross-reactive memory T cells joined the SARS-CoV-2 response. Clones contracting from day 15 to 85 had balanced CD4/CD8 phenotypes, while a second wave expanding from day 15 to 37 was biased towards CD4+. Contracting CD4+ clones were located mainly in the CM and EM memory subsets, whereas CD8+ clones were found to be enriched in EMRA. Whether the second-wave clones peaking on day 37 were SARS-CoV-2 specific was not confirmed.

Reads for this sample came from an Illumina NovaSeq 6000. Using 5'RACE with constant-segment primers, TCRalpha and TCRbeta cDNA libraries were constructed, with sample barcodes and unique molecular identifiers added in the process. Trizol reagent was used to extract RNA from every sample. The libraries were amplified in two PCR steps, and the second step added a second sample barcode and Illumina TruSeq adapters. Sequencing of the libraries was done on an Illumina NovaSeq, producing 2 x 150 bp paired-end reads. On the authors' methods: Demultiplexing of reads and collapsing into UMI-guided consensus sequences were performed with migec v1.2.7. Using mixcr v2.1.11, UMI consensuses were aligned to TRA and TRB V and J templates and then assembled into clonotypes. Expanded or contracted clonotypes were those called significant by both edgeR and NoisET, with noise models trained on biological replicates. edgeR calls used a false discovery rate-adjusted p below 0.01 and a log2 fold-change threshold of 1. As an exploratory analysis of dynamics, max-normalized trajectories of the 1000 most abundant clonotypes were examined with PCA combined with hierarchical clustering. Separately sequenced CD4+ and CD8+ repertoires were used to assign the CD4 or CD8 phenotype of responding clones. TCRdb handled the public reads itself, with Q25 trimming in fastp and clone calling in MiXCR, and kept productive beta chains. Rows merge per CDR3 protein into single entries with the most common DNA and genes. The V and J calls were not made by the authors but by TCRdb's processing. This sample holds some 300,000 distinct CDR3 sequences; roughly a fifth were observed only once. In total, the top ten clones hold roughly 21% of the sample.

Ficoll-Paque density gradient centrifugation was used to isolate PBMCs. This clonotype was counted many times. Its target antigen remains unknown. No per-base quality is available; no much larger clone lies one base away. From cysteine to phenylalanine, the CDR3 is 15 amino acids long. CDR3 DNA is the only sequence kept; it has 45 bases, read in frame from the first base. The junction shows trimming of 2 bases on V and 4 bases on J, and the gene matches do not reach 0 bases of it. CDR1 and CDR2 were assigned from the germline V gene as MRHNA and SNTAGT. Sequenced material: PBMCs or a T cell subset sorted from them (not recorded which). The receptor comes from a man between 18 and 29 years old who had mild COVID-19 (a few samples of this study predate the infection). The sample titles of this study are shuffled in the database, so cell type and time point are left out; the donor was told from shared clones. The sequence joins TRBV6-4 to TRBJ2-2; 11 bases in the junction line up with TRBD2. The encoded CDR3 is CASSDTSGGTGELFF. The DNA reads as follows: TGTGCCAGCAGTGACACTAGCGGGGGCACCGGGGAGCTGTTTTTT.